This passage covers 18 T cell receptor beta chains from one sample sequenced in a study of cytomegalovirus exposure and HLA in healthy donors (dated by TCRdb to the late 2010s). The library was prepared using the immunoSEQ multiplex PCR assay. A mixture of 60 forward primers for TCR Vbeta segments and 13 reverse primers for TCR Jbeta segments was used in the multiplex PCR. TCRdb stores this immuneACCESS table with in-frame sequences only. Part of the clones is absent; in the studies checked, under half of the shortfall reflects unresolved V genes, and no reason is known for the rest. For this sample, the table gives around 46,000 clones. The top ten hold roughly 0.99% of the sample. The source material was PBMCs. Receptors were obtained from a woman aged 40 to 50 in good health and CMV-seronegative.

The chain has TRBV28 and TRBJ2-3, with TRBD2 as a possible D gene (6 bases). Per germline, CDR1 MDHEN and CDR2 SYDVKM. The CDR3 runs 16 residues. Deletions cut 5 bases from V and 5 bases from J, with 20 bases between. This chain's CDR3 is CASSPPGLQKGDTQYF. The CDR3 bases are TGTGCCAGCAGTCCTCCGGGACTCCAGAAGGGAGATACGCAGTATTTT.

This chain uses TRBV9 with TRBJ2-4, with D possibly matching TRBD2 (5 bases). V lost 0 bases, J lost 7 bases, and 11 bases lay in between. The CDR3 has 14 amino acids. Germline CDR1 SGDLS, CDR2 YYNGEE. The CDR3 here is CASSVDPGKNIQYF. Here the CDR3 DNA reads TGTGCCAGCAGCGTAGATCCCGGGAAGAACATTCAGTACTTC.

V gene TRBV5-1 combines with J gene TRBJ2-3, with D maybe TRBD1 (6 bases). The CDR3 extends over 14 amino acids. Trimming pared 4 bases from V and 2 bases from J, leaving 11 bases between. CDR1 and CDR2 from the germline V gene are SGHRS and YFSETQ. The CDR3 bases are TGCGCCAGCAGCCCCGGACAGACCACAGATACGCAGTATTTT. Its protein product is CASSPGQTTDTQYF.

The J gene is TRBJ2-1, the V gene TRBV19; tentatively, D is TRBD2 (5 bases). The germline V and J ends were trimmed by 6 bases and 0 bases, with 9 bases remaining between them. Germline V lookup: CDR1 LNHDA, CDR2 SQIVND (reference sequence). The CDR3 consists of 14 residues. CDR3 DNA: TGTGCCAGTAGCCACGCGGGCTCCTACAATGAGCAGTTCTTC. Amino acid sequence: CASSHAGSYNEQFF.

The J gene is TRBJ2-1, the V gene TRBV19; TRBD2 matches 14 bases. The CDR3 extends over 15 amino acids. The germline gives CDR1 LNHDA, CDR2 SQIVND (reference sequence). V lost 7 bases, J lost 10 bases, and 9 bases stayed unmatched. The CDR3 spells CASTPWGLAGEEQFF. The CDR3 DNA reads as TGTGCCAGTACTCCTTGGGGACTAGCGGGAGAGGAGCAGTTCTTC.

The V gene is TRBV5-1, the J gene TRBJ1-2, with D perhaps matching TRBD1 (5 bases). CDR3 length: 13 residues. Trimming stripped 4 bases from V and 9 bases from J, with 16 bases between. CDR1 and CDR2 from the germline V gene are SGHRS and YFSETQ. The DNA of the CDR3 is TGCGCCAGCAGCACTCGGACAACGTCTAGCTACACCTTC. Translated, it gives CASSTRTTSSYTF.

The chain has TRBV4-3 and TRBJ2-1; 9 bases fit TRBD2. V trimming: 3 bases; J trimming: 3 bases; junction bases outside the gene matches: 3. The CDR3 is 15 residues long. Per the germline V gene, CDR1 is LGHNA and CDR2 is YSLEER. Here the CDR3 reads CASSQIAGDYNEQFF. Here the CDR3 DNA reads TGCGCCAGCAGCCAGATAGCGGGGGACTACAATGAGCAGTTCTTC.

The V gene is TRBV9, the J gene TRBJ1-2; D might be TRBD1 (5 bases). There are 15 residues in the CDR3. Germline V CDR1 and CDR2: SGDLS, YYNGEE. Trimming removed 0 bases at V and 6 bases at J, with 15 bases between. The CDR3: CASSVGAGLNDGYTF. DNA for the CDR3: TGTGCCAGCAGCGTAGGTGCAGGGTTAAACGATGGCTACACCTTC.

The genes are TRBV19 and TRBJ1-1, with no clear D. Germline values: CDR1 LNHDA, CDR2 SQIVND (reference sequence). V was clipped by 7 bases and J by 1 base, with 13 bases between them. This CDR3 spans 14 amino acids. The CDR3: CASTLGGGNTEAFF. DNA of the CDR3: TGTGCCAGTACCCTAGGCGGTGGGAACACTGAAGCTTTCTTT.

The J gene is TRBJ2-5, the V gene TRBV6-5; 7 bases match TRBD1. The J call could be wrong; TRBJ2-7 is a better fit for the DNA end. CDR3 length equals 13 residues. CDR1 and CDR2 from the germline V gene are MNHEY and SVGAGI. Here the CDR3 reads CASSTGQPYEQYF. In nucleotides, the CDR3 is TGTGCCAGCAGCACGGGACAGCCCTACGAGCAGTACTTC.

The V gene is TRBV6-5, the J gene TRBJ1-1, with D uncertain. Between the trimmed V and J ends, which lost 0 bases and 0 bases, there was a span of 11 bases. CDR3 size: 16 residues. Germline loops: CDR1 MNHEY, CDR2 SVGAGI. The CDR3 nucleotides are TGTGCCAGCAGTTACTCTCCCCACTATGTGAACACTGAAGCTTTCTTT. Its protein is CASSYSPHYVNTEAFF.

In DNA form, the CDR3 reads TGTGCCAGCAGTCCGGGGGGGCGAGGCTACTATGGCTACACCTTC. Residues: CASSPGGRGYYGYTF. The J gene is TRBJ1-2, the V gene TRBV6-1, with D perhaps matching TRBD1 (6 bases). The CDR3 length is 15 residues. The V end lost 5 bases, the J end lost 3 bases, and 16 bases lay between the germline ends. Germline V gene data show CDR1 as MNHNS and CDR2 as SASEGT.

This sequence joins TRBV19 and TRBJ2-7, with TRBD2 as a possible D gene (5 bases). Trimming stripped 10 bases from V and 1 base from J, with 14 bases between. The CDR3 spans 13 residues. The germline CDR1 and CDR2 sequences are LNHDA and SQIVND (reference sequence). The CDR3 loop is CATSPGISYEQYF. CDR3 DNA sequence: TGTGCCACCAGTCCGGGGATTTCCTACGAGCAGTACTTC.

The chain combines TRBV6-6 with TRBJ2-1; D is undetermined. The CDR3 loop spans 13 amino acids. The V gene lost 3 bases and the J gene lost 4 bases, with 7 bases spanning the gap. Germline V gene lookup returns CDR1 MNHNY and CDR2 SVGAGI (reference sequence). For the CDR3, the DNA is TGTGCCAGCAGTTATCAACAGTACAATGAGCAGTTCTTC. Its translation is CASSYQQYNEQFF.

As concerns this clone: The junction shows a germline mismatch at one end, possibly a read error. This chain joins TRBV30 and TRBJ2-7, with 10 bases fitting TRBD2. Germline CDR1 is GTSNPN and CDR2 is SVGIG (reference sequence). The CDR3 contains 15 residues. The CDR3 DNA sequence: TGTGCCGGGAGTTGGGGGACTAGCGAAACCTACGAGCAGTACTTC. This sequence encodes CAGSWGTSETYEQYF.

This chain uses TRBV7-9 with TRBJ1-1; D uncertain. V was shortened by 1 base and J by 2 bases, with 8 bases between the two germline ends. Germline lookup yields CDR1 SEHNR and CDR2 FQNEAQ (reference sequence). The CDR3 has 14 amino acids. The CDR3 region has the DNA TGTGCCAGCAGCTTAGGCGCCCAAAACACTGAAGCTTTCTTT. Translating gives CASSLGAQNTEAFF.

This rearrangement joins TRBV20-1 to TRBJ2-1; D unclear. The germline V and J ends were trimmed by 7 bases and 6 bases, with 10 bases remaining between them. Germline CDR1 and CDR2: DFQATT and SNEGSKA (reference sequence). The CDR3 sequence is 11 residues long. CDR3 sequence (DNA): TGCAGTGTGGATAGCCCCAATGAGCAGTTCTTC. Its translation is CSVDSPNEQFF.

In DNA form, the CDR3 reads TGCGCCAGCAGCCAAGGCAGGACAGGATCCTACGAGCAGTACTTC. Amino acid sequence: CASSQGRTGSYEQYF. The J gene is TRBJ2-7, the V gene TRBV4-3, with 7 bases fitting TRBD1. The CDR3 totals 15 residues. Germline CDR1 LGHNA, CDR2 YSLEER. V lost 1 base and J lost 1; bases outside the gene matches: 4.